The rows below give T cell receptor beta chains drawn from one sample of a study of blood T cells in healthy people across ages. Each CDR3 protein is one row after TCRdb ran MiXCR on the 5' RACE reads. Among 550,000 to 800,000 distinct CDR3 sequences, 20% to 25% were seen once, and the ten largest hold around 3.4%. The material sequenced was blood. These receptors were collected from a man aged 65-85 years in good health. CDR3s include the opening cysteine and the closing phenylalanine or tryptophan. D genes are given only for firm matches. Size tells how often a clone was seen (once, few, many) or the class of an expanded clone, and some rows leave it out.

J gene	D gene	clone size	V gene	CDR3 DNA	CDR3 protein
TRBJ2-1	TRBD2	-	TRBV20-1	TGCAGTGCTACCAGACTAGCGGGATCTTACAATGAGCAGTTCTTC	CSATRLAGSYNEQFF
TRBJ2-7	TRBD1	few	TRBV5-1	TGCGCCAGCAGCTTAGTCAGGGGGTCGGTAAACGAGCAGTACTTC	CASSLVRGSVNEQYF
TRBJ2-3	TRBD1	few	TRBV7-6	TGTGCCAGCAGCTTAGGCGGGACAGGGGCTACAGATACGCAGTATTTT	CASSLGGTGATDTQYF
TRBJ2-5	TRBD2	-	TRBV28	TGTGCCAGCAGACCCGGACTAGCGGCTCAAGAGACCCAGTACTTC	CASRPGLAAQETQYF
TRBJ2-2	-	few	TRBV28	TGTGCCAGCAGTTTATGGGGGCGGCGGGCCAGTACGGATTTGGAGCTGTTTTTT	CASSLWGRRASTDLELFF
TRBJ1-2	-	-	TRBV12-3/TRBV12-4	TGTGCCAGCAGTACAGACAGTCATGGCTACACCTTC	CASSTDSHGYTF
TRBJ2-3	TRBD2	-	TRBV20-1	TGCAGTGCTAGAAATCCGGGACTAGCGAAATTCACAGATACGCAGTATTTT	CSARNPGLAKFTDTQYF
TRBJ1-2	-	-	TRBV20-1	TGCAGTGCGACCGACAGCCGGCTTCACTATGGCTACACCTTC	CSATDSRLHYGYTF
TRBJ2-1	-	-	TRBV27	TGTGCCAGCAGTTCCCGGGACTCTTCCTACAATGAGCAGTTCTTC	CASSSRDSSYNEQFF
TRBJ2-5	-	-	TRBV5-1	TGCGCCAGCAGCTTGGTAGACAGGCGCCAAGAGACCCAGTACTTC	CASSLVDRRQETQYF
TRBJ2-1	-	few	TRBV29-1	TGCACCGTAGCGGTGAGCTCCTACAATGAGCAGTTCTTC	CTVAVSSYNEQFF
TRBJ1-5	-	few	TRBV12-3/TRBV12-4	TGTGCCAGCAGTTACGGGACTCCCGAGGGCAATCAGCCCCAGCATTTT	CASSYGTPEGNQPQHF
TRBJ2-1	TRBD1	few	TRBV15	TGTGCCACCAGCACCGGGACAGGGCGGTACAATGAGCAGTTCTTC	CATSTGTGRYNEQFF
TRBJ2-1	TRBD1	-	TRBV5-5	TGTGCCAGCAGCACGGACAGGGACTCCAATGAGCAGTTCTTC	CASSTDRDSNEQFF
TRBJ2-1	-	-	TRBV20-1	TGCAGTGCTAGGCGCTCCTACAATGAGCAGTTCTTC	CSARRSYNEQFF
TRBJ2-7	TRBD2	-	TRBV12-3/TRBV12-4	TGTGCCAGCAGTAAGAGCGGGAGAAAGTACTTC	CASSKSGRKYF
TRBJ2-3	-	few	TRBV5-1	TGCGCCAGCAGCCCCGGGACTCCAAACGGAGATACGCAGTATTTT	CASSPGTPNGDTQYF
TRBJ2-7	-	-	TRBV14	TGTGCCAGCAGCCAAACGGGACTGATCTACGAGCAGTACTTC	CASSQTGLIYEQYF
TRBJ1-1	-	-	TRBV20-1	TGCAGTGCTAGAGATTCGGTCCGGGGTCAGAACACTGAAGCTTTCTTT	CSARDSVRGQNTEAFF
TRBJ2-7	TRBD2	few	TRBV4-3	TGCGCCAGCAGCCAAATACTAGCGGTCTCCTCCTACGAGCAGTACTTC	CASSQILAVSSYEQYF
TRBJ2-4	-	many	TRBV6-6	TGTGCCAGCAGCGGGGGGCGAGCCAAAAACATTCAGTACTTC	CASSGGRAKNIQYF
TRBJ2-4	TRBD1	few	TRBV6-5	TGTGCCAGCAGTATTGACAGGGGGCCCAAAAACATTCAGTACTTC	CASSIDRGPKNIQYF
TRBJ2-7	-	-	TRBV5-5	TGTGCCAGCAGCTTTACTCTATACGAGCAGTACTTC	CASSFTLYEQYF
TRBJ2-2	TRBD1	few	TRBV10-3	TGTGCCATCAGGAATGGACAGGGTCAGGACGGGGAGCTGTTTTTT	CAIRNGQGQDGELFF
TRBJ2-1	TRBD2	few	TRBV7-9	TGTGCCAGCAGCTTTCCGCCTAGCGGGACCCACAATGAGCAGTTCTTC	CASSFPPSGTHNEQFF
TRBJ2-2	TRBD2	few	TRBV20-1	TGCAGTGCTAGAGATCTCCGTGAGACTAGCGGCACCGGGGAGCTGTTTTTT	CSARDLRETSGTGELFF
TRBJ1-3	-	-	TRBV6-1	TGTGCCAGCAGTGAGGGGAGAGGAACAGGGTTCGCTGGAAACACCATATATTTT	CASSEGRGTGFAGNTIYF
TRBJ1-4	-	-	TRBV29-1	TGCAGCGTTGAAGCTGGGAATGAAAAACTGTTTTTT	CSVEAGNEKLFF
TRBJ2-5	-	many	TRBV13	TGTGCCAGCAGCCTGGACAACCAAGAGACCCAGTACTTC	CASSLDNQETQYF
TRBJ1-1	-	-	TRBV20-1	TGCAGTGCCGAGGGGGGGAAGGGCACTGAAGCTTTCTTT	CSAEGGKGTEAFF